Presented here are 20 T cell receptor beta chains from one specimen sequenced in a study of cytomegalovirus exposure and HLA in healthy donors. The PCR was carried out with 60 Vbeta primers and 13 Jbeta primers. The table came from immunoSEQ multiplex PCR; TCRdb's copy has only in-frame clones and leaves some out. Of around 140,000 clones in the sample, over 65% were seen once. Input material: PBMCs. The receptors here all came from a man in his forties in good health and CMV-seronegative.

In nucleotides, the CDR3 is TGCAGCGTCACAGGGGGCGGTTCCTCTGGGGCCAACGTCCTGACTTTC. Amino acids: CSVTGGGSSGANVLTF. The chain carries TRBV29-1 and TRBJ2-6, with TRBD1 matching over 9 bases. CDR3 length: 16 residues. Germline CDR1 is SQVTM and CDR2 is ANQGSEA. Trimming at V came to 6 bases and at J to 0 bases, leaving 6 bases not matched to a gene.

The chain combines TRBV5-6 with TRBJ2-1, with 8 bases matching TRBD2. V lost 4 bases and J lost 9; bases outside the gene matches: 9. CDR3 length: 14 residues. Per the germline V gene, CDR1 is SGHDT and CDR2 is YYEEEE. In DNA form, the CDR3 reads TGTGCCAGCAGCCTAGTAGCGGGGTCGGGTGAGCAGTTCTTC. Translated: CASSLVAGSGEQFF.

This clone showed up just a few times. The rearrangement joins TRBV7-9 to TRBJ1-1; D gene uncertain. The length of the CDR3 is 15 residues. Germline CDR1 reads SEHNR; CDR2 reads FQNEAQ (reference sequence). Trimming shortened V by 0 bases and J by 2 bases, and 10 bases separated the two germline ends. The CDR3 DNA reads TGTGCCAGCAGCTTAGCGCGGGCATTCAACACTGAAGCTTTCTTT. This encodes CASSLARAFNTEAFF.

Points on this clone: This sample also contains other DNA sequences that code for the same CDR3. The chain carries TRBV4-1 and TRBJ1-4, with 8 bases fitting TRBD1. In germline, CDR1 is MGHRA, CDR2 YSYEKL. V lost 1 base and J lost 5; bases outside the gene matches: 0. The CDR3 runs to 14 residues. The CDR3 loop reads CASSQGTGNEKLFF. DNA for the CDR3: TGCGCCAGCAGCCAAGGGACAGGGAATGAAAAACTGTTTTTT.

CDR3 DNA: TGTGCCAGCAGTGAATCCGGGACAGGTTTTGACTACACCTTC. Protein product: CASSESGTGFDYTF. The chain links TRBV25-1 to TRBJ1-2, with 8 bases lining up with TRBD1. V lost 1 base and J lost 10; bases outside the gene matches: 8. The germline V gene encodes CDR1 MGHDK and CDR2 SYGVNS. This CDR3 contains 14 residues.

The gene calls are TRBV19 and TRBJ1-3, with D uncertain. Germline V gene sequence: CDR1 LNHDA, CDR2 SQIVND (reference sequence). The CDR3 has 15 amino acids. Trimming took off 7 bases at V and 0 bases at J, with 13 bases between the two ends. CDR3 sequence (DNA): TGTGCCAGTACCGTTCAAGCCGGCTCTGGAAACACCATATATTTT. Residues: CASTVQAGSGNTIYF.

The rearrangement links TRBV19 to TRBJ2-3; 8 positions agree with TRBD2. The V segment lost 1 base and the J segment 5 bases; nucleotides outside the gene matches: 8. This CDR3 region has 16 residues. Germline CDR1 is LNHDA and CDR2 is SQIVND (reference sequence). CDR3 amino acids: CASSIARLAGQDTQYF. In DNA form, the CDR3 reads TGTGCCAGTAGTATAGCAAGGCTAGCGGGCCAAGATACGCAGTATTTT.

This clone was seen a single time. The chain carries TRBV28 and TRBJ2-2; D call uncertain. From germline, CDR1 is MDHEN and CDR2 SYDVKM. Trimming shortened V by 1 base and J by 4 bases, and 4 bases separated the two germline ends. The CDR3 is 13 amino acids. CDR3 DNA: TGTGCCAGCAGTTTATCGGGCACCGGGGAGCTGTTTTTT. This codes for CASSLSGTGELFF.

As concerns this clone: Other DNA sequences within the sample encode an identical CDR3. This rearrangement joins TRBV15 to TRBJ2-1; D might be TRBD1 (5 bases). The CDR3 length is 15 residues. Germline CDR1 and CDR2: LNHNV and YYDKDF (reference sequence). Between the trimmed V and J ends, which lost 4 bases and 9 bases, there was a span of 19 bases. The CDR3 here is CATSILPPGQAEQFF. The CDR3, as DNA: TGTGCCACCAGCATACTGCCCCCAGGGCAGGCTGAGCAGTTCTTC.

This chain links TRBV9 with TRBJ2-7; 9 nucleotides match TRBD1. Unmatched junction bases numbered 6, after V lost 0 bases and J lost 2 bases. CDR3 size: 16 residues. CDR1 is SGDLS, CDR2 YYNGEE, per germline. The DNA for the CDR3 is TGTGCCAGCAGCGTAGACCCCGGGACAGGGACCTACGAGCAGTACTTC. It codes for CASSVDPGTGTYEQYF.

The chain recombines TRBV29-1 with TRBJ1-1; possibly TRBD1 for D (6 bases). CDR1 and CDR2 from the germline V gene are SQVTM and ANQGSEA. V was clipped by 7 bases and J by 4 bases, with 16 bases between them. CDR3 size: 13 residues. CDR3 loop: CSAFPGQRTEAFF. DNA of the CDR3: TGCAGCGCATTTCCGGGACAACGCACTGAAGCTTTCTTT.

The chain combines TRBV30 with TRBJ2-7; TRBD2 is a possible D gene (5 bases). The CDR3 consists of 14 residues. V lost 0 bases and J 6 bases, leaving 15 bases between the germline ends. The germline CDR1 and CDR2 sequences are GTSNPN and SVGIG (reference sequence). CDR3: CAWSVPASPGEQYF. The CDR3 bases are TGTGCCTGGAGTGTACCGGCTAGCCCGGGCGAGCAGTACTTC.

As for this clone: Other DNA variants within this sample encode the same CDR3. The chain has TRBV5-6 and TRBJ2-7; D perhaps matches TRBD1 (6 bases). Trimming left V 0 bases short and J 4 bases short, with 11 bases between. Germline values: CDR1 SGHDT, CDR2 YYEEEE. This CDR3 is 14 amino acids long. CDR3 coding DNA: TGTGCCAGCAGCTTGGAAGGGACAAGTTACGAGCAGTACTTC. Translated: CASSLEGTSYEQYF.

The chain carries TRBV6-6 and TRBJ2-5; 12 bases are shared with TRBD2. The end of the DNA fits TRBJ2-7 better, so the J call may be wrong. The CDR3 runs 14 residues. Germline-derived CDR1 and CDR2 are MNHNY and SVGAGI (reference sequence). CDR3 coding DNA: TGTGCCAGCAGGAGGACTAGCGGGATTTACGAGCAGTACTTC. This encodes CASRRTSGIYEQYF.

This sequence joins TRBV7-9 and TRBJ1-3; D not certain. V shed 0 bases and J shed 5 bases, with 8 bases lying between them. Germline values: CDR1 SEHNR, CDR2 FQNEAQ (reference sequence). The CDR3 has 14 residues. CDR3 region: CASSLALLRNTIYF. The CDR3 DNA is TGTGCCAGCAGCTTAGCCCTACTAAGAAACACCATATATTTT.

This CDR3 is CASSFGVSNQPQHF. Written as DNA, the CDR3 is TGTGCCAGCAGCTTCGGGGTCAGCAATCAGCCCCAGCATTTT. The rearrangement joins TRBV11-2 to TRBJ1-5; D uncertain. Trimming removed 3 bases from V and 1 base from J, with 7 bases in between. The CDR3 loop spans 14 amino acids. Germline loops: CDR1 SGHAT, CDR2 FQNNGV.

This chain links TRBV5-6 with TRBJ2-3; D possibly corresponds to TRBD2 (5 bases). V was pared by 4 bases and J by 2 bases, with 8 bases between. The germline V gene has CDR1 SGHDT and CDR2 YYEEEE. The CDR3 totals 13 residues. CDR3 region: CASSPRDTDTQYF. Written as DNA, the CDR3 is TGTGCCAGCAGCCCCCGGGACACAGATACGCAGTATTTT.

The rearrangement uses TRBV13 and TRBJ2-5, with 7 bases matching TRBD2. With V trimmed by 4 bases and J by 0 bases, 5 bases remained unmatched. Germline V CDR1 and CDR2: PRHDT, FYEKMQ (reference sequence). The CDR3 covers 15 residues. The CDR3 is CASSSSAGYQETQYF. As DNA, the CDR3 is TGTGCCAGCAGCTCCTCAGCGGGGTACCAAGAGACCCAGTACTTC.

V is TRBV19 and J is TRBJ1-2, with D possibly matching TRBD1 (5 bases). The germline V gene has CDR1 LNHDA and CDR2 SQIVND (reference sequence). V was shortened by 2 bases and J by 8 bases, with 12 bases between the two germline ends. The CDR3 covers 13 residues. Written as DNA, the CDR3 is TGTGCCAGTAGTATAACCGAGCGGGGCGGCTACACCTTC. Translating gives CASSITERGGYTF.

The rearrangement links TRBV27 to TRBJ1-1, with D tentatively TRBD1 (6 bases). In germline, CDR1 is MNHEY, CDR2 SMNVEV (reference sequence). Trimming took 5 bases from V and 0 from J, leaving 22 bases between them. The CDR3 contains 18 residues. The CDR3 nucleotides read TGTGCCAGCAGTCTTAATTACAGGGACGCTTCGATGAACACTGAAGCTTTCTTT. Protein sequence: CASSLNYRDASMNTEAFF.